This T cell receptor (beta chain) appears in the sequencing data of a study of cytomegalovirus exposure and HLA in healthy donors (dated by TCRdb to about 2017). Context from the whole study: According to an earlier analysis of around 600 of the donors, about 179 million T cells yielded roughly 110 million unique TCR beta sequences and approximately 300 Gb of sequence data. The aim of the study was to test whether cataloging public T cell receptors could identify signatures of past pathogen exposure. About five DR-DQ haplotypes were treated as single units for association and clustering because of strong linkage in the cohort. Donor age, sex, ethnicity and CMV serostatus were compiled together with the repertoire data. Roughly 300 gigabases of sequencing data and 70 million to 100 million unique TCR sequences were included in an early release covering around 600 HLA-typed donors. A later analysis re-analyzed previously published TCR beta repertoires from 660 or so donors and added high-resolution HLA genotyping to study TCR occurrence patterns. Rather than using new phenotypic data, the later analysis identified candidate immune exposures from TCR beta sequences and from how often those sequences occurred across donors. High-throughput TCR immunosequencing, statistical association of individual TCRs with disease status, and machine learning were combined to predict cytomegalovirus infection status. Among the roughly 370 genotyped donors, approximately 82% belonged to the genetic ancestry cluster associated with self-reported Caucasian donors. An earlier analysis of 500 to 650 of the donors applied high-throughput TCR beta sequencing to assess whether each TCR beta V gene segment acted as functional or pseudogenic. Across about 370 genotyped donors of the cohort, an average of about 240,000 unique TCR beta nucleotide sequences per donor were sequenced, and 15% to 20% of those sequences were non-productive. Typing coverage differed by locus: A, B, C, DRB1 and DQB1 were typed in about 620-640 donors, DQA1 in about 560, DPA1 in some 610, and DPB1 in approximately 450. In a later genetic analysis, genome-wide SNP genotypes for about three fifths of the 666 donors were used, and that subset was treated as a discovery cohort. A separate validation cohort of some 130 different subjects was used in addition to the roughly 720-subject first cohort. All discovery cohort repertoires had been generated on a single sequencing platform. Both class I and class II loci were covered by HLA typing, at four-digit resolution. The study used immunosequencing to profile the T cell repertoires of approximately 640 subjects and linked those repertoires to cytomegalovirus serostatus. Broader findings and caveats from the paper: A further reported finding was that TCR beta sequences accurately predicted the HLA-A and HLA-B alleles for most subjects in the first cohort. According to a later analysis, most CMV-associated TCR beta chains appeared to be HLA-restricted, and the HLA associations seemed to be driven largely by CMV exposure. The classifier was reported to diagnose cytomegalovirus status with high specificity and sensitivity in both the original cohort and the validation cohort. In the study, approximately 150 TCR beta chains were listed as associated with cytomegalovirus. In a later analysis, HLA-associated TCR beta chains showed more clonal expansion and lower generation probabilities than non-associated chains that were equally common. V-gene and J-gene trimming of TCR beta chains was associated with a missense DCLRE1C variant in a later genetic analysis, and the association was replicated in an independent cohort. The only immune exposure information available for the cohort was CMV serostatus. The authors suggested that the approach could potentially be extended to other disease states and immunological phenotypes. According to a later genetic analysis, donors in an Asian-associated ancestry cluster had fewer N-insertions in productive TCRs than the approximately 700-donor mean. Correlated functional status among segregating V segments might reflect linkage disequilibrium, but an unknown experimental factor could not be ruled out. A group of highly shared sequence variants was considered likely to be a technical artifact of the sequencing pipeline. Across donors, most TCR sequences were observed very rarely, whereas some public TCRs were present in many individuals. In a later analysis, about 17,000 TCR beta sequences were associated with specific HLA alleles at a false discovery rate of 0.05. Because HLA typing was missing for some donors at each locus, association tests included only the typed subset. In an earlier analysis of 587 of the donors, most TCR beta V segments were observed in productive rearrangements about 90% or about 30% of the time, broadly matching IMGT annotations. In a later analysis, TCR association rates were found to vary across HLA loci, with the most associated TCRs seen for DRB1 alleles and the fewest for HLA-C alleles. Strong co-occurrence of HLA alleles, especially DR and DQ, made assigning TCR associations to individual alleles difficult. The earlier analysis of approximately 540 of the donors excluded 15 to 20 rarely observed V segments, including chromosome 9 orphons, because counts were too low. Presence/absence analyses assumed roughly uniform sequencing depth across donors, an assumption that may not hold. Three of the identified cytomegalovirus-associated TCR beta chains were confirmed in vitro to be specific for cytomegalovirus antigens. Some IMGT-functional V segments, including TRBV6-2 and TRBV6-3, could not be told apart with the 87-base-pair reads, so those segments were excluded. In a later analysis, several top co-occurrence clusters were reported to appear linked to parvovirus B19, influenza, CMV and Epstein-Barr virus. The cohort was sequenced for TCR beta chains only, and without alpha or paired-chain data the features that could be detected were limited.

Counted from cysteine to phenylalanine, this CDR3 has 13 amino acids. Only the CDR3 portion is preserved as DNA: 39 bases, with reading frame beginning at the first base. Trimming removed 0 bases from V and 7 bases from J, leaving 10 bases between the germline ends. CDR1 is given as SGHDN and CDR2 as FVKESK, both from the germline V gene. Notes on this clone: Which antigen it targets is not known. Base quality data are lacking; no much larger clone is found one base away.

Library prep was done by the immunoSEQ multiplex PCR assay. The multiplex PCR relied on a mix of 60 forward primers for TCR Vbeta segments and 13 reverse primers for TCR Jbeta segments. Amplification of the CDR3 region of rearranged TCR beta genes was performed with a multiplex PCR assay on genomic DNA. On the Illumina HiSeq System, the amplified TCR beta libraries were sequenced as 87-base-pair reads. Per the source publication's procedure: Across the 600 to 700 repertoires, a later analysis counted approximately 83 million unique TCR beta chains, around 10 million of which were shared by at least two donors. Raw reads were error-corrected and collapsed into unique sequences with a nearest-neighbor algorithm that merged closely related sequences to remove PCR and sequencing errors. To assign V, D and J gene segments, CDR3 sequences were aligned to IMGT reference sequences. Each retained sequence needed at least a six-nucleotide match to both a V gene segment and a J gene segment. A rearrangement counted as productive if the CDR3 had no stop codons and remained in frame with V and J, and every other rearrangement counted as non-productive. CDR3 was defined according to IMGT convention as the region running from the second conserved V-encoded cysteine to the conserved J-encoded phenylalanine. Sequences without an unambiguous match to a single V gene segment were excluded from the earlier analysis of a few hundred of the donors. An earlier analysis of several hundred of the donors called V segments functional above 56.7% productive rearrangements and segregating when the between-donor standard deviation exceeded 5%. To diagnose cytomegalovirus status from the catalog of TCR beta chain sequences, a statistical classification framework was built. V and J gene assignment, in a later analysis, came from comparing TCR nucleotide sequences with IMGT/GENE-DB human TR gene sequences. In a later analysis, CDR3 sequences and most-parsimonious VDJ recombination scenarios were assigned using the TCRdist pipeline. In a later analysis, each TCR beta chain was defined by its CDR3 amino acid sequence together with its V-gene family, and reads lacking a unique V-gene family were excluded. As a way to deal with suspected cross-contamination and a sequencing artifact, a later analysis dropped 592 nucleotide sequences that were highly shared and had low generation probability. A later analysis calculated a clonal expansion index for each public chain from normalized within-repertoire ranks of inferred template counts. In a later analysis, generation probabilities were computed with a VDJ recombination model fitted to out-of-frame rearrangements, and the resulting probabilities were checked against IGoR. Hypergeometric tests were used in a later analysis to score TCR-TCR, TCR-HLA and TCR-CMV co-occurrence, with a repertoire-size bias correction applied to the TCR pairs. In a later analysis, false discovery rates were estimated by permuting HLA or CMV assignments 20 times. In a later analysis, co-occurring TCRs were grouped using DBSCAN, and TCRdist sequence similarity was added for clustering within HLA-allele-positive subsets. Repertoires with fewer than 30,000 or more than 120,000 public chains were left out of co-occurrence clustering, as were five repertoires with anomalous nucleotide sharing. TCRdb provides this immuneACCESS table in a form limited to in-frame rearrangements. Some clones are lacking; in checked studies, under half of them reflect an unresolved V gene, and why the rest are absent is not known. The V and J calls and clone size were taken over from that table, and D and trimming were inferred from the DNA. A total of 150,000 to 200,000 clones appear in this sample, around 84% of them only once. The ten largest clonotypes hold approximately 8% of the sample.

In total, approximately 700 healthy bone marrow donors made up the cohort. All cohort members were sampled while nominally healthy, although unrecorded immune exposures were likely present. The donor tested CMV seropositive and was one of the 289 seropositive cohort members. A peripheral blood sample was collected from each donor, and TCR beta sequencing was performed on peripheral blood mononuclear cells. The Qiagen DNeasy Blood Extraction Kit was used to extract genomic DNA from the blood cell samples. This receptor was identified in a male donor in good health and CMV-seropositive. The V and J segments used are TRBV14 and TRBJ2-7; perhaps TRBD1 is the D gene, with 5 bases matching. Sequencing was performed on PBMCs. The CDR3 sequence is CASSQDYRQEQYF. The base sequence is TGTGCCAGCAGCCAAGATTACAGGCAAGAGCAGTACTTC.